This entry concerns a single TCR beta chain. What antigen it recognizes has not been identified. Per-nucleotide qualities are absent, and no much larger clonotype sits a single base away. The sample is drawn from a study of vaccination and CD4 T cells after COVID-19 (dated by TCRdb to 2022 to 2024). Regarding the study in general: Convalescent patients had a positive SARS-CoV-2 result on nasal swab PCR, and of these patients, fewer than ten had mild disease and one had severe disease. Culture stimuli were overlapping spike peptide pools from SARS-CoV-2 and from the common cold coronaviruses HCoV-NL63, HCoV-OC43 and HCoV-229E. Post-COVID blood samples were collected from convalescent patients a median of around 100 days after diagnosis, with a range of about 30 to 180 days. As controls, cultures received a CEFX viral epitope pool (the positive control), an HIV-1 Nef peptide pool (the negative control), or no peptide at all. Post-vaccine blood samples were obtained a median of about 72 days after the second vaccine dose, with a range of roughly 13 to 250 days. In more than eight COVID-19 convalescent patients and a handful of infection-naive healthy vaccine recipients, researchers compared the spike-specific CD4+ TCR repertoire from before mRNA vaccination with the repertoire from after. Participants got two doses of the Pfizer-BioNTech BNT162b2 vaccine (n=8) or two doses of the Moderna mRNA-1273 vaccine (n=2). Six males and four females were included in the convalescent cohort, with two Hispanic individuals, seven Caucasians, two Asians and one multiracial person represented.

The library was produced with PCR. At the Johns Hopkins FTIC core, DNA from the cultured CD4+ T cells underwent TCR sequencing with the Oncomine TCR Beta short-read assay. Genomic DNA was extracted from the cultured CD4+ T cells with the QIAamp micro DNA kit. The Oncomine TCR Beta libraries from cultured CD4+ T cells were pooled using unique dual indexes and then sequenced on an Illumina iSeq 100. The original pipeline was this. Non-productive sequences were removed, and CDR3s that did not start with C, did not end with F or W, or were shorter than 7 amino acids were discarded. The MANAFEST web application identified antigen-specific clonotypes by comparing peptide-stimulated wells against reference wells and other culture wells. For a clone to be called positive, the clone needed an FDR below 0.05, an odds ratio above 5, and a productive frequency above 0.1% in at least two of three replicate wells. A clonotype counted as cross-reactive if it showed significant expansion both in the SARS-CoV-2 spike wells and in at least one common cold coronavirus spike condition. CDR3 homology was assessed with Levenshtein distances (stringdist) and unrooted phylogenetic trees (ape) in R version 3.6.1. TCRdb reprocessing: public reads trimmed at Q25 with fastp, clones called with MiXCR, in-frame beta chains kept. Rows merge per CDR3 protein into single entries with the most common DNA and genes. TCRdb, not the authors, supplied the V and J calls. In this sample the table shows about 14,000 distinct CDR3 sequences, under 45% of which occur a single time. The ten largest clones take up around a sixth of the sample.

The investigation overall reported the following: Among convalescent patients, a median around 83% of the SARS-CoV-2-reactive clones seen after vaccination appeared only after vaccination, which suggests priming specific to the vaccine. The study included relatively few convalescent patients and did not analyze early timepoints after natural infection. In convalescent patients, nearly all vaccine-specific clones (304 of 307) were found to be mono-reactive for SARS-CoV-2 spike rather than cross-reactive with common cold coronaviruses. An increase in the median number of SARS-CoV-2-reactive clonotypes from 20 to 25 after infection to roughly 39 after vaccination was observed, but the change was not found to be significant.

The germline V gene sets CDR1 to SGHAT and CDR2 to FQNNGV. Inclusive of the bounding cysteine and phenylalanine, the CDR3 is 15 residues long. This entry keeps only the CDR3 DNA: 45 bases, framed from base 1. V and J are truncated by 0 bases and 0 bases respectively, leaving an intervening sequence of 8 bases. The intended sense of this specimen's treatment or condition label: approximately 10-day PBMC culture with coronavirus spike peptide pools or control peptides (ViraFEST assay). To expand antigen-specific T cells with peptide pools and then pick out the expanded clonotypes through TCR sequencing, the study relied on the ViraFEST assay. Positive SARS-CoV-2 PCR tests in the convalescent patients dated from March to December 2020, before Alpha, Beta and Delta variants emerged in the United States. About 1.8 million PBMCs per well were cultured in IMDM with roughly 5.5% human AB serum and roughly 9.3 IU/ml IL-2, plus 10 ug/ml peptide pools. Half of the culture medium was replaced with fresh IL-2-containing medium on days 3 and 7. Once the cells had been in culture for around 10 days, the EasySep CD4+ T cell isolation kit was used to isolate CD4+ T cells by negative selection. Ficoll-Paque Plus gradient centrifugation was used to isolate PBMCs from whole blood, and the isolated PBMCs were then either used fresh or cryopreserved at -140C. Culture conditions were generally each tested in triplicate wells.

In this chain, TRBV11-2 is recombined with TRBJ1-2; the D gene assignment is ambiguous. Sequences were obtained from cultured CD4+ T cells from blood. The TCR originated in a human donor with COVID-19. The bases read TGTGCCAGCAGCTTAGAGGGGAGAGCTAACTATGGCTACACCTTC. Its translation is CASSLEGRANYGYTF.